This note documents a single T cell receptor (beta chain) sequence. No cognate antigen has been identified for it. Within one base of it there is no much larger clone, and no base qualities were kept. TCR cDNA was made using 5'RACE template switching, a step that added a universal primer site and unique molecular identifiers. Priming of cDNA synthesis was performed from both the TCR alpha and TCR beta constant segments. Libraries were amplified in two PCR steps, with sample barcodes and sequencing adapters added in the second step. Sequencing of the libraries was done on either Illumina HiSeq 2500 (2x100 bp) or NovaSeq (2x150 bp). Regarding the original processing steps: MIGEC handled demultiplexing of reads and collapsing into UMI consensus sequences, while MiXCR performed V(D)J alignment. Clonotypes responding to the vaccine were identified with edgeR on replicate PBMC samples, with the criteria of FDR below 0.01 and a log2 fold change above 5 up to day 15. CD4 or CD8 identity was assigned to each bulk clonotype according to whether the clonotype was present at higher abundance in the sequenced CD4 repertoire or the sequenced CD8 repertoire. TCRdb trimmed public reads at Q25 via fastp, called clones via MiXCR and kept in-frame beta chains. Under each unique CDR3 protein, matching rows form one entry showing the most common genes and DNA. The V and J calls, along with clone size, are taken from TCRdb and not from the paper's own processing. For this sample the table gives approximately 510,000 distinct CDR3 sequences, of which around a fifth were detected only once. The ten largest clones capture roughly a sixth of the sample.

Taken from cysteine to phenylalanine, the CDR3 has 16 residues. Just CDR3 DNA is preserved here, 48 bases in frame from base 1. The germline V gene (reference sequence) specifies SGHNT as CDR1 and YYREEE as CDR2. V trim: 4 bases; J trim: 2 bases; unmatched bases: 8. The treatment or condition label of this sample denotes: live attenuated yellow fever vaccine strain. Two biological replicates of bulk PBMCs were collected at each blood-draw timepoint. PBMCs were isolated from peripheral blood using a standard Ficoll-Paque protocol. RNA was extracted with TriZol from bulk PBMCs, CD4 and CD8 fractions, and dextramer-positive and dextramer-negative fractions. The sample comes from a study of T cells after yellow fever vaccination (dated by TCRdb to between 2017 and 2020). Broadly, across the study: Libraries from fractions with low cell numbers were prepared with the SMART-Seq v4 Ultra Low Input RNA kit. To follow T-cell clones before and after both primary and booster YFV17D yellow fever vaccination, bulk TCR alpha and beta repertoires underwent longitudinal sequencing. Two healthy male donors made up the cohort, one aged 18 to 29 years and the other aged 30 to 40 years. Bulk PBMC replicates and cell subsets were isolated from blood drawn at multiple timepoints before and after both primary and secondary immunization.

What the work shows at the level of the full study, not this receptor alone: A small share of clonotypes occurred in both CD4 and CD8 compartments, likely arising from convergent recombination. Computational filtering was needed because FACS-sorted repertoires could contain abundant contaminating clonotypes from the bulk population. Compared with the primary T-cell response, the secondary T-cell response was weaker but faster, peaking on day 5 rather than day 15. After the booster, most clones that had expanded after primary vaccination were detected again (around 96% of CD4 and around 88% of CD8), suggesting broad maintenance of memory. The study included only a couple of donors, which limits how far the findings can be generalized.

The chain is encoded by TRBV5-4 joined to TRBJ2-3; 9 nucleotides in the junction match TRBD2. The clonotype was recovered from a man aged 18 to 35 who received the YFV17D yellow fever vaccine. The source was PBMCs, collected about 21 days after the first yellow fever vaccination. This receptor carries the CDR3 CASSAGLAQYTDTQYF. The DNA sequence is given as TGTGCCAGCAGCGCCGGACTAGCGCAATACACAGATACGCAGTATTTT.